The 24 T cell receptor beta chains below were found in one sample sequenced in a study of blood T cell repertoires in COVID-19. The method was immunoSEQ multiplex PCR; TCRdb's version includes in-frame clones alone and lacks a portion of them. The sample holds about 130,000 clones, around 89% seen once. Sequences were obtained from peripheral blood. Receptors were obtained from a man between 60 and 75 years old with active or convalescent COVID-19.

V usage is TRBV6-5 and J usage is TRBJ1-4; 7 bases agree with TRBD1. The germline gives CDR1 MNHEY, CDR2 SVGAGI. V was clipped by 4 bases and J by 7 bases; unmatched bases: 9. The CDR3 runs 15 residues. The CDR3 coding sequence is TGTGCCAGCAGTTTCGTTACAGGGGCGGGTGAAAAACTGTTTTTT. Protein product: CASSFVTGAGEKLFF.

V usage is TRBV20-1 and J usage is TRBJ2-7, with D unresolved. Between the trimmed V and J ends, which lost 3 bases and 13 bases, there was a span of 19 bases. Germline V gives CDR1 DFQATT, CDR2 SNEGSKA (reference sequence). The CDR3 totals 12 residues. CDR3 sequence reads: CSASSNMGVVYF. The CDR3 DNA sequence: TGCAGTGCTAGTTCTAACATGGGCGTCGTTTACTTC.

The rearrangement joins TRBV25-1 to TRBJ1-2, with D maybe TRBD1 (6 bases). The CDR3 totals 11 residues. Looked up from germline, CDR1 is MGHDK and CDR2 is SYGVNS. The V end was cut by 7 bases, the J end by 3 bases, with 6 bases between. The CDR3 coding sequence is TGTGCCAGCAAGGGGGACTATGGCTACACCTTC. This codes for CASKGDYGYTF.

J is TRBJ2-7 and V is TRBV5-1, with 12 bases lining up with TRBD2. Germline CDR1 is SGHRS and CDR2 is YFSETQ. V shed 4 bases, J shed 2 bases, and the junction held 4 bases outside the gene matches. The CDR3 runs to 15 residues. CDR3 bases: TGCGCCAGCAGCACTGGACTAGCGGGGACCTACGAGCAGTACTTC. It specifies CASSTGLAGTYEQYF.

The J gene is TRBJ2-3, the V gene TRBV29-1; 12 bases map to TRBD2. There are 14 residues in the CDR3. Germline CDR1 and CDR2: SQVTM and ANQGSEA. With V trimmed by 5 bases and J by 3 bases, 3 bases remained unmatched. CDR3 loop: CSVWTSGITDTQYF. CDR3 nucleotides: TGCAGCGTTTGGACTAGCGGGATTACAGATACGCAGTATTTT.

The rearrangement uses TRBV7-2 and TRBJ1-5, with 9 bases identical to TRBD1. Germline-derived CDR1 and CDR2 are SGHTA and FQGNSA. V trimming: 1 base; J trimming: 6 bases; junction bases outside the gene matches: 4. The CDR3 is made up of 15 amino acids. Here the CDR3 reads CASSLGQGVGQPQHF. CDR3 DNA sequence: TGTGCCAGCAGCTTAGGACAGGGGGTCGGTCAGCCCCAGCATTTT.

The chain is built from TRBV4-3 and TRBJ2-2, with 7 bases aligning to TRBD2. CDR1 and CDR2 (germline): LGHNA, YSLEER. Unmatched junction bases numbered 8, after V lost 1 base and J lost 6 bases. The CDR3 is made up of 16 amino acids. CDR3 DNA sequence: TGCGCCAGCAGCCAAGCTGTGGGAGGGCCCCCCGGGGAGCTGTTTTTT. Amino acids: CASSQAVGGPPGELFF.

The CDR3 DNA is TGTGCCAGCAGCTTATCTGTTGAGCAGTTCTTC. Translation: CASSLSVEQFF. This chain uses TRBV7-6 with TRBJ2-1; D gene unclear. Germline V gene lookup returns CDR1 SGHVS and CDR2 FNYEAQ. The CDR3 is 11 amino acids. V was cut by 2 bases and J by 9 bases, with 5 bases left in between.

V and J are TRBV5-6 and TRBJ2-3; 9 nucleotides line up with TRBD1. The CDR3 loop spans 15 amino acids. Trimming removed 2 bases from V and 3 bases from J; junction bases left unmatched: 4. CDR1 SGHDT and CDR2 YYEEEE come from the germline V gene. CDR3 protein: CASSFRTGATDTQYF. In DNA, the CDR3 is TGTGCCAGCAGCTTTAGGACAGGGGCGACAGATACGCAGTATTTT.

The chain is built from TRBV6-6 and TRBJ2-3, with 9 nucleotides matching TRBD1. The CDR3 runs to 14 residues. The germline V gene has CDR1 MNHNY and CDR2 SVGAGI (reference sequence). Trimming took 5 bases from V and 2 from J; bases not matched to a gene: 2. CDR3 DNA sequence: TGTGCCAGCAGTGGACAGGGGTCCACAGATACGCAGTATTTT. Translating gives CASSGQGSTDTQYF.

CDR3 sequence (DNA): TGTGCCAGCAACAAGACTAGCGGGGGCCAAGAGACCCAGTACTTC. As protein: CASNKTSGGQETQYF. The genes are TRBV6-4 and TRBJ2-5, with TRBD2 matching over 12 bases. V was pared by 7 bases and J by 1 base, with 4 bases of the junction left unmatched. This CDR3 region has 15 residues. In germline, CDR1 is MRHNA, CDR2 SNTAGT.

The V call is TRBV10-3, the J call TRBJ2-7; a possible D gene is TRBD1 (5 bases). CDR1 and CDR2 from the germline V gene are ENHRY and SYGVKD. CDR3 size: 16 residues. V gave up 0 bases and J gave up 2 bases, with 14 bases separating them. CDR3 coding DNA: TGTGCCATCAGTGAGTCCCGCCAGGGCCGCCCCTACGAGCAGTACTTC. This encodes CAISESRQGRPYEQYF.

The chain uses TRBV5-6 and TRBJ1-5; D unclear. CDR3 size: 12 residues. Trimming pared 0 bases from V and 7 bases from J, leaving 5 bases between. CDR1 and CDR2 (germline): SGHDT, YYEEEE. The DNA for the CDR3 is TGTGCCAGCAGCTTGGACAGACAGCCCCAGCATTTT. Its protein is CASSLDRQPQHF.

V gene TRBV28 combines with J gene TRBJ2-7; D perhaps matches TRBD2 (6 bases). Germline V gene sequence: CDR1 MDHEN, CDR2 SYDVKM. V was pared by 2 bases and J by 3 bases, with 11 bases between. The CDR3 covers 14 residues. The CDR3 DNA follows: TGTGCCAGCAGTTTAAGTAACGGGGGCTACGAGCAGTACTTC. Its protein is CASSLSNGGYEQYF.

The chain combines TRBV19 with TRBJ1-2; 10 nucleotides match TRBD1. With V trimmed by 3 bases and J by 6 bases, 4 bases remained unmatched. The germline V gene encodes CDR1 LNHDA and CDR2 SQIVND (reference sequence). This CDR3 has 14 amino acids. The chain's CDR3 is CASSMAGQGNGYTF. CDR3 bases: TGTGCCAGTAGTATGGCGGGACAGGGGAATGGCTACACCTTC.

J is TRBJ2-7 and V is TRBV11-2; possible D gene TRBD1, 6 bases. The V and J ends lost 0 bases and 3 bases respectively, with 12 bases between them. The CDR3 is 15 amino acids. CDR1 SGHAT and CDR2 FQNNGV come from the germline V gene. The CDR3, as DNA: TGTGCCAGCAGCTTAGATCGCGTCAGGGGCTACGAGCAGTACTTC. The encoded protein is CASSLDRVRGYEQYF.

The J gene is TRBJ1-5, the V gene TRBV30; tentatively, D is TRBD1 (5 bases). The germline V and J ends were trimmed by 3 bases and 3 bases, with 9 bases remaining between them. There are 13 residues in the CDR3. Germline CDR1 and CDR2: GTSNPN and SVGIG (reference sequence). The CDR3 DNA reads as TGTGCCTGGAGCCAACAGGACAATCAGCCCCAGCATTTT. Translation: CAWSQQDNQPQHF. The full variable domain, with the rest looked up from reference TRBV30 and TRBJ1-5, is SQTIHQWPATLVQPVGSPLSLECTVEGTSNPNLYWYRQAAGRGLQLLFYSVGIGQISSEVPQNLSASRPQDRQFILSSKKLLLSDSGFYLCAWSQQDNQPQHFGDGTRLSIL.

The chain employs TRBV28 and TRBJ1-3; 10 bases fit TRBD1. V was pared by 10 bases and J by 6 bases, with 9 bases of the junction left unmatched. Looked up from germline, CDR1 is MDHEN and CDR2 is SYDVKM. CDR3 length equals 14 residues. CDR3 nucleotide sequence: TGTGCCACCGGGGACAGGGGAAAAGAAAACACCATATATTTT. Translating gives CATGDRGKENTIYF.

The rearrangement links TRBV27 to TRBJ1-1; TRBD1 aligns across 8 bases. CDR1 is MNHEY and CDR2 is SMNVEV in the germline V gene (reference sequence). The CDR3 is 16 residues long. V was pared by 6 bases and J by 3 bases, with 12 bases of the junction left unmatched. Here the CDR3 reads CASRSGGALQDTEAFF. CDR3 in DNA: TGTGCCAGCAGGTCAGGGGGCGCTCTACAGGACACTGAAGCTTTCTTT.

The chain carries TRBV9 and TRBJ2-2; 8 bases match TRBD2. Germline CDR1 SGDLS, CDR2 YYNGEE. There are 14 residues in the CDR3. With 0 bases clipped from V and 13 bases from J, the junction kept 8 bases outside the gene matches. CDR3 sequence: CASSVAGRGDGLFF. The CDR3 region has the DNA TGTGCCAGCAGCGTAGCCGGGAGGGGCGATGGGCTGTTTTTT.

The chain links TRBV7-3 to TRBJ2-7; D possibly corresponds to TRBD1 (5 bases). Trimming stripped 3 bases from V and 6 bases from J, with 9 bases between. Germline V gene sequence: CDR1 SGHTA, CDR2 FQGTGA. The CDR3 spans 12 residues. CDR3 sequence: CASSFLGAEQYF. In DNA form, the CDR3 reads TGTGCCAGCAGCTTTTTAGGGGCCGAGCAGTACTTC.

The CDR3 here is CAWKKVTGNTEAFF. The CDR3 region has the DNA TGTGCCTGGAAAAAAGTAACAGGGAACACTGAAGCTTTCTTT. The chain couples TRBV30 to TRBJ1-1, with D tentatively TRBD1 (5 bases). The CDR3 contains 14 residues. Trimming left V 4 bases short and J 1 base short, with 13 bases between. CDR1 and CDR2 from the germline V gene are GTSNPN and SVGIG (reference sequence).

The V and J genes are TRBV6-5 and TRBJ2-7, with D possibly TRBD1 on 5 matching bases. From germline, CDR1 is MNHEY and CDR2 SVGAGI. V was pared by 7 bases and J by 6 bases, with 10 bases between. The CDR3 sequence is 11 residues long. The CDR3 sequence is CASTPGFEQYF. CDR3 bases: TGTGCCAGCACTCCAGGGTTCGAGCAGTACTTC.

The J gene is TRBJ2-7, the V gene TRBV18; D unresolved. The V end lost 2 bases, the J end lost 0 bases, and 11 bases lay between the germline ends. The CDR3 extends over 15 amino acids. Looked up from germline, CDR1 is KGHSH and CDR2 is LQKENI. The CDR3 sequence: CASSPGQASSYEQYF. The CDR3 DNA is TGTGCCAGCTCACCAGGCCAGGCGAGCTCCTACGAGCAGTACTTC.